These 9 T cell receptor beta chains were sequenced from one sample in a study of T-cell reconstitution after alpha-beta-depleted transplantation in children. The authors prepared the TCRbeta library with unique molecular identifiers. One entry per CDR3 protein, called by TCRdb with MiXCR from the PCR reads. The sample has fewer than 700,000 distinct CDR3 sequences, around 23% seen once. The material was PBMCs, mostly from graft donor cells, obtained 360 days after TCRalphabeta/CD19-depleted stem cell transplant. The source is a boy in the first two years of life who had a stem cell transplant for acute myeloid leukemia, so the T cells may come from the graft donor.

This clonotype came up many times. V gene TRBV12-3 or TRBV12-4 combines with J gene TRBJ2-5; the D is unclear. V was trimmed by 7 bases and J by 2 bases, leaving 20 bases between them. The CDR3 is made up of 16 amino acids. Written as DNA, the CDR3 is TGTGCCAGCAATGTTCCCCCAAAGCTGGGGCAAGAGACCCAGTACTTC. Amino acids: CASNVPPKLGQETQYF.

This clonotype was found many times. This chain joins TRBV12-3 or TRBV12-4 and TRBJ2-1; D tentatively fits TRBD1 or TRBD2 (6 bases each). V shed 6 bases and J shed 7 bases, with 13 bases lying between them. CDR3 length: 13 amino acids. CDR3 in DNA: TGTGCCAGCAGGTTAAGGGGGGAGAATGAGCAGTTCTTC. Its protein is CASRLRGENEQFF.

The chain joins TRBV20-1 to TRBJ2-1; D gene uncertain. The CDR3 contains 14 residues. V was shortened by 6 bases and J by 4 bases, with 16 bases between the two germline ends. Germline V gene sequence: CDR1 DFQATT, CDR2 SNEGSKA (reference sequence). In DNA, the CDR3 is TGCAGTGCCGAGGCAGGAACTCTATACAATGAGCAGTTCTTC. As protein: CSAEAGTLYNEQFF.

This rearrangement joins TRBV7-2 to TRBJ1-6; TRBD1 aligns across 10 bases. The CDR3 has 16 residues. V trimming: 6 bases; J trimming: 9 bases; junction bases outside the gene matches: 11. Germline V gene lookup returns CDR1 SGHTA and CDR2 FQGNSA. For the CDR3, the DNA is TGTGCCAGCAGAAACTCCGGGACAGGGGATCTTTCACCCCTCCACTTT. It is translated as CASRNSGTGDLSPLHF.

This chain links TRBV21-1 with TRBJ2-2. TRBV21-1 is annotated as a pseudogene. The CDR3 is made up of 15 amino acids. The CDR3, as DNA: TGTGCCAGCAGCCAAGGGAGTACGAACACCGGGGAGCTGTTTTTT. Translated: CASSQGSTNTGELFF.

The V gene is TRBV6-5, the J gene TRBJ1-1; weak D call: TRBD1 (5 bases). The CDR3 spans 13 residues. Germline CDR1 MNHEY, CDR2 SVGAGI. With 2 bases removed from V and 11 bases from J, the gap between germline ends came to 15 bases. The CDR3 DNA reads TGTGCCAGCAGTTACCTTTACGGGACTCAGGCTTTCTTT. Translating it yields CASSYLYGTQAFF.

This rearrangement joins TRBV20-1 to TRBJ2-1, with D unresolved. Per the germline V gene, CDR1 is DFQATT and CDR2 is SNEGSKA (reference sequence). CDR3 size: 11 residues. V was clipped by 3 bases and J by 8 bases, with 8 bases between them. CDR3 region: CSARLSDEQFF. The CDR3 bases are TGCAGTGCTAGGCTATCCGATGAGCAGTTCTTC.

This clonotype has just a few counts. DNA of the CDR3: TGCAGCGGGGGACAGTCCTACGAGCAGTACTTC. This gives the protein CSGGQSYEQYF. The chain joins TRBV29-1 to TRBJ2-7; the match to TRBD1 covers 7 bases. Germline CDR1 is SQVTM and CDR2 is ANQGSEA. V lost 7 bases to trimming and J lost 1 base; unmatched junction nucleotides: 1. The length of the CDR3 is 11 residues.

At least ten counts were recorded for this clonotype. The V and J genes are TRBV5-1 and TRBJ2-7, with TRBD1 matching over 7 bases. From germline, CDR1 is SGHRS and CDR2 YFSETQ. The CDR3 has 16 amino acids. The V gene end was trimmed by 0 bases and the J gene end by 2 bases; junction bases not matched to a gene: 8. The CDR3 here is CASSLGQGRATYEQYF. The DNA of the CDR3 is TGCGCCAGCAGCTTGGGACAGGGTCGGGCAACCTACGAGCAGTACTTC. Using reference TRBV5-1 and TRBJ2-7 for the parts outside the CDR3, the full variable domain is KAGVTQTPRYLIKTRGQQVTLSCSPISGHRSVSWYQQTPGQGLQFLFEYFSETQRNKGNFPGRFSGRQFSNSRSEMNVSTLELGDSALYLCASSLGQGRATYEQYFGPGTRLTVT.